This T cell receptor beta chain comes out of a study of T cells in women clearing cervical HPV infection. Sequenced by immunoSEQ multiplex PCR; TCRdb stores in-frame clones only, minus some. The listing records about 46,000 clones. The CDR3 consists of 16 residues. After removal of 3 bases from V and 5 bases from J, the junction contained 12 bases not matched to a gene. Looked up from germline, CDR1 is LNHDA and CDR2 is SQIVND (reference sequence). Comments on this clone: The sequence runs out 3 residues before the end of the CDR3; the remainder is reconstructed from the germline J gene.

This rearrangement joins TRBV19 to TRBJ1-2; 7 bases line up with TRBD1. The TCR comes from a woman aged 18 to 75 with a cervical HPV16 infection that either progressed to CIN3+ or cleared (not recorded which). Sequencing was carried out using blood buffy coat. CDR3 region: CASSIAKGARRYGYTF. The CDR3 bases that were read are TGTGCCAGTAGTATTGCCAAGGGGGCCCGACGATATGGC.